This entry describes one TCR beta chain. These data come from a study of T-cell reconstitution after alpha-beta-depleted transplantation in children. V shed 6 bases and J shed 2 bases, with 17 bases lying between them. This CDR3 is 15 amino acids long. Unique molecular identifiers tagged the TCRbeta library. TCRdb recomputed calls from the PCR reads with MiXCR, one row per CDR3 protein. This sample yields about 250,000 distinct CDR3 sequences, of which roughly 25% are seen a single time; around 4.8% belongs to the top ten. The source of this sequence is a female patient aged 2-15 years who had a stem cell transplant for congenital amegakaryocytic thrombocytopenia, so the T cells may come from the graft donor. The sequences come from PBMCs, mostly from graft donor cells, collected 360 days after TCRalphabeta/CD19-depleted stem cell transplant. The V gene is TRBV12-3 or TRBV12-4, the J gene TRBJ2-7; D is perhaps TRBD2 (6 bases). The CDR3 sequence: CASRSSGESAYEQYF. The CDR3 region has the DNA TGTGCCAGCAGATCCTCGGGAGAGTCAGCCTACGAGCAGTACTTC.